The 3 T cell receptor beta chains below come from one sample, sequenced in a study of T-cell reconstitution after alpha-beta-depleted transplantation in children. Library preparation (for TCRbeta) was performed with unique molecular identifiers. MiXCR was run by TCRdb on the PCR reads, yielding one entry per CDR3 protein. This table holds 84,000 or so distinct CDR3 sequences, roughly a sixth found once. Here the sequenced sample was PBMCs, mostly from graft donor cells, taken 180 days after TCRalphabeta/CD19-depleted stem cell transplant. These receptors came from a male patient between 2 and 10 years old who had a stem cell transplant for acute lymphoblastic leukemia, so the T cells may come from the graft donor.

This clonotype was observed a few times. The chain is built from TRBV5-1 and TRBJ1-5; D is unresolved. Trimming stripped 0 bases from V and 7 bases from J, with 11 bases between. The CDR3 consists of 14 residues. From germline, CDR1 is SGHRS and CDR2 YFSETQ. CDR3 sequence: CASSLEAGGQPQHF. Here the CDR3 DNA reads TGCGCCAGCAGCTTGGAGGCGGGCGGGCAGCCCCAGCATTTT.

The chain uses TRBV20-1 and TRBJ1-5; TRBD1 is a possible D gene (6 bases). The germline V gene has CDR1 DFQATT and CDR2 SNEGSKA (reference sequence). The CDR3 runs 16 residues. The germline V and J ends were trimmed by 0 bases and 0 bases, with 12 bases remaining between them. The DNA for the CDR3 is TGCAGTGCTAGAGATATGGGGGCAGGTAGCAATCAGCCCCAGCATTTT. Translated, it gives CSARDMGAGSNQPQHF.

This clonotype has just a few counts. J is TRBJ2-7 and V is TRBV14; 9 bases fit TRBD1. This CDR3 region has 16 residues. The V gene end was trimmed by 4 bases and the J gene end by 5 bases; junction bases not matched to a gene: 12. Germline V gene sequence: CDR1 SGHDN, CDR2 FVKESK. The CDR3 here is CASSRRIRDRDHEQYF. The CDR3 DNA follows: TGTGCCAGCAGCCGTAGAATCCGGGACAGGGACCACGAGCAGTACTTC.